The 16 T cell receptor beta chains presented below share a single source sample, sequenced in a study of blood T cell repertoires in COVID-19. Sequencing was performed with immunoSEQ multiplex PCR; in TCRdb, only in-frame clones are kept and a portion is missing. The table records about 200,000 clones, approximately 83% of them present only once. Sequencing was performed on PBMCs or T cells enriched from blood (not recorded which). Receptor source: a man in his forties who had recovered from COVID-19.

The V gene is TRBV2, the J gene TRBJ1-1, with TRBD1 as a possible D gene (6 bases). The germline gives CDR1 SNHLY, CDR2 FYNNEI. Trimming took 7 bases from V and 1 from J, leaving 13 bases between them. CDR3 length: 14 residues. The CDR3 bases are TGTGCCAGCATCCAGGGGACGGGGAACACTGAAGCTTTCTTT. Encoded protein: CASIQGTGNTEAFF.

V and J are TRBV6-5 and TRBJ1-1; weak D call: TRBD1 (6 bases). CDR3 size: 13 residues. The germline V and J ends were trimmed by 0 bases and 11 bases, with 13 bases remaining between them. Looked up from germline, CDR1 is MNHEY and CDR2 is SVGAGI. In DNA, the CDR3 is TGTGCCAGCAGTTACTCCGGAGAGGGGGGGGCTTTCTTT. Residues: CASSYSGEGGAFF.

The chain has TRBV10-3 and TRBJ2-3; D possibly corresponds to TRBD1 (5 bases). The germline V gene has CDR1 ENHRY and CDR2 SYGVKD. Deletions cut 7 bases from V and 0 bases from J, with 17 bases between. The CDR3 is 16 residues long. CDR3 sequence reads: CAITGPTDPSTDTQYF. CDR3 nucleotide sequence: TGTGCCATCACTGGACCGACAGACCCTAGCACAGATACGCAGTATTTT.

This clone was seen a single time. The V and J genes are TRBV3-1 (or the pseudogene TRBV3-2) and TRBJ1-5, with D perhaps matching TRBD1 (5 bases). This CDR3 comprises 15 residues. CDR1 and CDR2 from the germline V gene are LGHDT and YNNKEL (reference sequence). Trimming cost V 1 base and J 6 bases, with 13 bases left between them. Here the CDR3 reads CASSQGSTAVQPQHF. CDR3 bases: TGTGCCAGCAGCCAAGGGTCGACAGCCGTTCAGCCCCAGCATTTT.

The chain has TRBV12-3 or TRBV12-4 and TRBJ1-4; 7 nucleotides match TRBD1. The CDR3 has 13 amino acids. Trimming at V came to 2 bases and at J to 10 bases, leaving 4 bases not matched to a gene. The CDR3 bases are TGTGCCAGCAGTTTATCGACAGGGCGAAAACTGTTTTTT. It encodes CASSLSTGRKLFF.

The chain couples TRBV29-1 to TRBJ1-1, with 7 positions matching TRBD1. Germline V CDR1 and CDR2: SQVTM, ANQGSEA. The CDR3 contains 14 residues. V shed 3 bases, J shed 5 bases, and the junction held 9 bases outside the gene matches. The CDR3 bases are TGCAGCGTTGAGTTAAGGGGGCGAGGAACTGAAGCTTTCTTT. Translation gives CSVELRGRGTEAFF. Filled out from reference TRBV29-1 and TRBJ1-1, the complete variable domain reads SAVISQKPSRDICQRGTSLTIQCQVDSQVTMMFWYRQQPGQSLTLIATANQGSEATYESGFVIDKFPISRPNLTFSTLTVSNMSPEDSSIYLCSVELRGRGTEAFFGQGTRLTVV.

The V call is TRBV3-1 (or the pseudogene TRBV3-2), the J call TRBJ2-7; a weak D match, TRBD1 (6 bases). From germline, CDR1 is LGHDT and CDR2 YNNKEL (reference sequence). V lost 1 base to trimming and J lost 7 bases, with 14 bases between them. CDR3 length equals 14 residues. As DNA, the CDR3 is TGTGCCAGCAGCCAAGGGGGAACAGGGTATGAGCAGTACTTC. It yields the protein CASSQGGTGYEQYF.

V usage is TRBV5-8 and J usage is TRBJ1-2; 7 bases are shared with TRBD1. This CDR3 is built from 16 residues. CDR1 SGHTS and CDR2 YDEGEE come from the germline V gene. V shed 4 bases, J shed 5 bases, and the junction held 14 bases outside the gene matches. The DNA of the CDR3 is TGTGCCAGCAGCCTTCGTTATGACAGGGTGGGATATGGCTACACCTTC. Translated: CASSLRYDRVGYGYTF.

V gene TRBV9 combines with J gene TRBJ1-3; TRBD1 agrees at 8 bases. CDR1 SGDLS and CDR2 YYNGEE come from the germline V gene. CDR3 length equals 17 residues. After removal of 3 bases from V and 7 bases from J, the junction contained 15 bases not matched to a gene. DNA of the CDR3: TGTGCCAGCAGCGCTCTACAGGGGGTCAGTACTAGTAACACCATATATTTT. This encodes CASSALQGVSTSNTIYF.

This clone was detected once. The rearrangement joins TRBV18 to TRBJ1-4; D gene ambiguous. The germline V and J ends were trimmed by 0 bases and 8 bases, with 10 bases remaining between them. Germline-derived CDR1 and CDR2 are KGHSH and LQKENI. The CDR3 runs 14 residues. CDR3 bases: TGTGCCAGCTCACCACCGGGAGAACGGGAAAAACTGTTTTTT. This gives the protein CASSPPGEREKLFF.

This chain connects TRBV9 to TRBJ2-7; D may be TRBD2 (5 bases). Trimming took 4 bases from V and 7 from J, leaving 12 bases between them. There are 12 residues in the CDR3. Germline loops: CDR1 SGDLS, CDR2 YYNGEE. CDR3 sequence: CASSLNPGEQYF. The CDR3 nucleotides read TGTGCCAGCAGCTTAAACCCGGGGGAGCAGTACTTC. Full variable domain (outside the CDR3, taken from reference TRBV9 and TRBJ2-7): DSGVTQTPKHLITATGQRVTLRCSPRSGDLSVYWYQQSLDQGLQFLIQYYNGEERAKGNILERFSAQQFPDLHSELNLSSLELGDSALYFCASSLNPGEQYFGPGTRLTVT.

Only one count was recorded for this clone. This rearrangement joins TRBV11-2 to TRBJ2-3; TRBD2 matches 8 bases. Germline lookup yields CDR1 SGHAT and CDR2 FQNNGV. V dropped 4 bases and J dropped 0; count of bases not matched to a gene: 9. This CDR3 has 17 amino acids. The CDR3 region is CASSSSPSGGSTDTQYF. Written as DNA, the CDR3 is TGTGCCAGCAGCTCGAGCCCCAGCGGGGGAAGCACAGATACGCAGTATTTT.

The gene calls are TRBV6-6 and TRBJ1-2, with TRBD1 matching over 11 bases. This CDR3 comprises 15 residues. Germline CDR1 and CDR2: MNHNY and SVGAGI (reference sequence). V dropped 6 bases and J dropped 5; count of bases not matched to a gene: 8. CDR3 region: CASRIGTGGSYGYTF. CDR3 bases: TGTGCCAGCAGAATAGGGACAGGGGGGTCGTATGGCTACACCTTC.

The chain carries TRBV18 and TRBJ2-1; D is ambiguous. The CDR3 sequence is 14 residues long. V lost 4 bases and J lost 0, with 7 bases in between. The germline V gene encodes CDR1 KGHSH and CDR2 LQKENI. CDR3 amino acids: CASSLPSSYNEQFF. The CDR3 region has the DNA TGTGCCAGCTCACTACCGAGCTCCTACAATGAGCAGTTCTTC.

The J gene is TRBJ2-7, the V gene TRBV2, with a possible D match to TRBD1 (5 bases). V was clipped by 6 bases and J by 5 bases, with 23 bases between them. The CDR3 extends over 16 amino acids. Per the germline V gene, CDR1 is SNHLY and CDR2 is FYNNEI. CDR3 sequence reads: CASSERQGVSFHEQYF. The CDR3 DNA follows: TGTGCCAGCAGCGAGAGGCAGGGTGTATCGTTCCACGAGCAGTACTTC.

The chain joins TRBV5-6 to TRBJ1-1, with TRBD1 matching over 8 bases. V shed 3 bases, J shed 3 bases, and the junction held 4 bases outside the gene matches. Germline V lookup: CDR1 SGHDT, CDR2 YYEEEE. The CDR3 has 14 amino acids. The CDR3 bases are TGTGCCAGCAGCTCTAACAGGGGGGACACTGAAGCTTTCTTT. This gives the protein CASSSNRGDTEAFF.